These 14 T cell receptor beta chains share one sample of origin, sequenced in a study of blood T cell repertoires in COVID-19. The protocol was immunoSEQ multiplex PCR, while the TCRdb copy is restricted to in-frame clones and leaves out a portion. The sample records under 35,000 clones, 87% being singletons. The sequencing sample was made of peripheral blood. Receptors originate from a human donor in a cohort sampled during active COVID-19.

This clone was found once. The chain is built from TRBV4-1 and TRBJ1-5, with TRBD1 identical over 8 bases. Germline CDR1 and CDR2: MGHRA and YSYEKL. V was clipped by 4 bases and J by 6 bases; unmatched bases: 2. The CDR3 length is 13 residues. The CDR3 loop reads CASSLTGGQPQHF. Here the CDR3 DNA reads TGCGCCAGCAGCCTAACAGGGGGTCAGCCCCAGCATTTT.

The gene calls are TRBV7-2 and TRBJ1-6; a weak D match, TRBD1 (6 bases). V lost 0 bases, J lost 0 bases, and 18 bases lay in between. The CDR3 is 20 amino acids. Germline V gene sequence: CDR1 SGHTA, CDR2 FQGNSA. CDR3 nucleotide sequence: TGTGCCAGCAGCTTAGCAGACAGGATGGACCTCTACTCCTATAATTCACCCCTCCACTTT. This translates into CASSLADRMDLYSYNSPLHF.

The genes are TRBV5-6 and TRBJ1-4, with 9 positions matching TRBD1. This CDR3 spans 16 amino acids. The germline V gene encodes CDR1 SGHDT and CDR2 YYEEEE. Germline trimming cut 0 bases from V and 9 bases from J; bases unmatched to any gene: 9. The CDR3 spells CASSLGTGGAGKKLFF. CDR3 bases: TGTGCCAGCAGCTTGGGCACAGGGGGCGCGGGGAAAAAACTGTTTTTT.

Only a few counts were recorded for this clone. The CDR3 sequence: CASSPGQANSPLHF. The CDR3 coding sequence is TGTGCCAGCAGCCCGGGACAGGCCAATTCACCCCTCCACTTT. The gene calls are TRBV5-6 and TRBJ1-6; 8 positions match TRBD1. In germline, CDR1 is SGHDT, CDR2 YYEEEE. The CDR3 sequence is 14 residues long. V lost 4 bases, J lost 7 bases, and 4 bases stayed unmatched. Together with reference TRBV5-6 and TRBJ1-6, the CDR3 gives the full variable domain: DAGVTQSPTHLIKTRGQQVTLRCSPKSGHDTVSWYQQALGQGPQFIFQYYEEEERQRGNFPDRFSGHQFPNYSSELNVNALLLGDSALYLCASSPGQANSPLHFGNGTRLTVT.

The chain recombines TRBV4-1 with TRBJ2-2; 7 nucleotides align to TRBD1. Losses at the gene ends were 0 bases for V and 3 bases for J; bases not matched to a gene: 7. Germline CDR1 reads MGHRA; CDR2 reads YSYEKL. The CDR3 contains 17 residues. CDR3 sequence (DNA): TGCGCCAGCAGCCAAGAAACAGGGGATTTTGACACCGGGGAGCTGTTTTTT. It is translated as CASSQETGDFDTGELFF.

The gene calls are TRBV12-5 and TRBJ1-4; D is uncertain. The germline V and J ends were trimmed by 6 bases and 10 bases, with 15 bases remaining between them. The CDR3 length is 13 residues. Germline lookup yields CDR1 LGHNT and CDR2 FRNRAP. CDR3 sequence reads: CASGTSGSGKLFF. DNA for the CDR3: TGTGCTAGTGGAACGAGCGGCTCGGGAAAACTGTTTTTT.

This chain uses TRBV12-5 with TRBJ2-7, with D perhaps TRBD1 (6 bases). Germline V CDR1 and CDR2: LGHNT, FRNRAP. V was cut by 4 bases and J by 3 bases, with 7 bases left in between. The CDR3 has 12 amino acids. CDR3 nucleotide sequence: TGTGCTAGTGGTTCACAGGGCTACGAGCAGTACTTC. It yields the protein CASGSQGYEQYF.

The V gene is TRBV5-1, the J gene TRBJ2-7; TRBD1 matches 9 bases. CDR1 SGHRS and CDR2 YFSETQ come from the germline V gene. This CDR3 region has 15 residues. V lost 4 bases, J lost 2 bases, and 7 bases stayed unmatched. CDR3: CASSTQQGAPYEQYF. The CDR3 nucleotides read TGCGCCAGCAGCACCCAACAGGGGGCCCCCTACGAGCAGTACTTC.

The chain recombines TRBV28 with TRBJ2-3; 11 bases align to TRBD2. Germline loops: CDR1 MDHEN, CDR2 SYDVKM. CDR3 size: 14 residues. Germline trimming cut 6 bases from V and 3 bases from J; bases unmatched to any gene: 2. CDR3 region: CASRASGGTDTQYF. The CDR3 DNA reads as TGTGCCAGCAGAGCTAGCGGGGGGACAGATACGCAGTATTTT.

V gene TRBV18 combines with J gene TRBJ2-7; D unclear. CDR1 is KGHSH and CDR2 is LQKENI in the germline V gene. The ends were cut back, 6 bases at V and 2 bases at J, with 11 bases in the middle. CDR3 length: 13 residues. The CDR3 here is CASSTNSAYEQYF. The CDR3 DNA sequence: TGTGCCAGCTCCACCAATTCAGCCTACGAGCAGTACTTC.

The count of this clone is one. The chain uses TRBV9 and TRBJ2-2; 10 bases are a match to TRBD1. The V and J ends lost 2 bases and 6 bases, in that order; junction bases with no gene match: 7. The V gene's germline CDR1 is SGDLS and CDR2 YYNGEE. The CDR3 is made up of 16 amino acids. The CDR3 DNA is TGTGCCAGCAGCGTCGCCGGACAGGGGGGATCCGGGGAGCTGTTTTTT. Residues: CASSVAGQGGSGELFF.

DNA of the CDR3: TGTGCCAGCAGCTTGATCGGGGTCCCCCACAATGAGCAGTTCTTC. This sequence encodes CASSLIGVPHNEQFF. V and J are TRBV5-6 and TRBJ2-1; maybe TRBD2 (5 bases). The CDR3 is 15 amino acids. Trimming stripped 1 base from V and 5 bases from J, with 13 bases between. Germline values: CDR1 SGHDT, CDR2 YYEEEE.

The chain links TRBV5-1 to TRBJ1-6; 9 bases fit TRBD1. The CDR3 length is 16 residues. V lost 4 bases and J lost 8; bases outside the gene matches: 10. CDR1 and CDR2 (germline): SGHRS, YFSETQ. Written as DNA, the CDR3 is TGCGCCAGCAGCGTACAGACAGGGGGGTTGGATTCACCCCTCCACTTT. Its translation: CASSVQTGGLDSPLHF.

The chain recombines TRBV5-5 with TRBJ2-2; 8 bases are a match to TRBD1. Germline V gene lookup returns CDR1 SGHKS and CDR2 YYEKEE (reference sequence). The ends lost 1 base at V and 4 bases at J; junction bases unmatched: 6. This CDR3 has 16 amino acids. CDR3 bases: TGTGCCAGCAGCTTGTTGTCGGACAGGGCCACCGGGGAGCTGTTTTTT. Protein sequence: CASSLLSDRATGELFF. The whole variable domain, filled in from reference TRBV5-5 and TRBJ2-2, reads DAGVTQSPTHLIKTRGQQVTLRCSPISGHKSVSWYQQVLGQGPQFIFQYYEKEERGRGNFPDRFSARQFPNYSSELNVNALLLGDSALYLCASSLLSDRATGELFFGEGSRLTVL.